Shown below are 5 T cell receptor beta chains from a single sample sequenced in a study of T cell responses to AZD1222 COVID-19 vaccine. Generated by immunoSEQ multiplex PCR, the TCRdb table keeps only in-frame clones and is missing some. The sample shows about 42,000 clones, roughly 88% of them seen only once. Sequenced here: peripheral blood, sampled 28 days after the second AZD1222 dose. The receptors here all came from an adult who received the AZD1222 COVID-19 vaccine.

The gene calls are TRBV5-1 and TRBJ2-7, with D uncertain. The CDR3 has 12 residues. V gave up 4 bases and J gave up 7 bases, with 12 bases separating them. The germline gives CDR1 SGHRS, CDR2 YFSETQ. The CDR3 protein is CASSQKNEEQYF. CDR3 coding DNA: TGCGCCAGCAGCCAGAAGAACGAGGAGCAGTACTTC.

The chain is built from TRBV28 and TRBJ2-2; D unclear. Germline assignment: CDR1 MDHEN and CDR2 SYDVKM. This CDR3 is built from 11 residues. Trimming took 2 bases from V and 7 from J, leaving 2 bases between them. CDR3 DNA sequence: TGTGCCAGCAGTTTACTCGGGGAGCTGTTTTTT. Encoded protein: CASSLLGELFF.

V gene TRBV5-1 combines with J gene TRBJ2-5, with TRBD1 as a possible D gene (6 bases). The CDR3 runs to 14 residues. V shed 4 bases and J shed 3 bases, with 13 bases lying between them. In germline, CDR1 is SGHRS, CDR2 YFSETQ. CDR3 sequence: CASSPWTEEETQYF. CDR3 sequence (DNA): TGCGCCAGCAGCCCCTGGACAGAAGAAGAGACCCAGTACTTC.

The chain is built from TRBV19 and TRBJ1-4; the D is unclear. The CDR3 runs to 14 residues. From germline, CDR1 is LNHDA and CDR2 SQIVND (reference sequence). V lost 2 bases, J lost 3 bases, and 7 bases lay in between. Written as DNA, the CDR3 is TGTGCCAGTAGTATAAGTGTGGCTAATGAAAAACTGTTTTTT. Translated: CASSISVANEKLFF.

This chain links TRBV5-1 with TRBJ1-3, with D possibly being TRBD1 (6 bases). CDR1 is SGHRS and CDR2 is YFSETQ in the germline V gene. This CDR3 is 17 amino acids long. V lost 4 bases and J lost 2, with 19 bases in between. The CDR3 loop is CASSENVRGGAGNTIYF. The CDR3 nucleotides read TGCGCCAGCAGCGAAAACGTCAGGGGTGGGGCTGGAAACACCATATATTTT.